This T cell receptor beta chain appears in the sequencing data of a study of cytomegalovirus exposure and HLA in healthy donors. Amplification used 60 Vbeta primers and 13 Jbeta primers. Assay: immunoSEQ multiplex PCR; the TCRdb copy retains only in-frame clones and omits some. The sample has around 72,000 clones, over 50% seen once; the top ten hold roughly 20%. The CDR3 runs to 11 residues. Losses at the gene ends were 7 bases for V and 7 bases for J; bases not matched to a gene: 3. Germline CDR1 and CDR2: SGHRS and YFSETQ. Study-wide points: Analysis performed later showed TCR beta chains linked to HLA being more clonally expanded than equally common others.

A remark on this clone: Its antigen is unidentified.

The gene calls are TRBV5-1 and TRBJ2-5; TRBD1 matches at 8 bases. The sample was PBMCs. This TCR was sampled from a man aged 35 to 55 in good health and CMV-seropositive. CDR3 protein: CASGGTGTQYF. The CDR3 nucleotides read TGCGCCAGCGGAGGGACAGGGACCCAGTACTTC.